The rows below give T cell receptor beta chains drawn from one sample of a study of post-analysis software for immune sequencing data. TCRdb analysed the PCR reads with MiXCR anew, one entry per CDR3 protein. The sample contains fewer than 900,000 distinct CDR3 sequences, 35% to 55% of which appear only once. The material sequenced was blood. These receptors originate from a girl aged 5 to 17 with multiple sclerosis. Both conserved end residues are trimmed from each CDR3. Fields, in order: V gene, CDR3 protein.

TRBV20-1 SARDWGQGAYEQY
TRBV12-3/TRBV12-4 ASRRGLLYNEQF
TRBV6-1 ASSGTSGRWGTDTQY
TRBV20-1 SAPDRGTTNYGYT
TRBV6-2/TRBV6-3 ASSYSKTGGGYT
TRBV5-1 ASSFRLAGGPETQY
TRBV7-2 ASSHSTWGSSYEQY
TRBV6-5 ASSFNVGQGSYGYT
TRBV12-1 ASSYAPGQGPTNYDYT
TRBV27 ASGLSGANEQF
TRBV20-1 SARHHRREGSYEQY
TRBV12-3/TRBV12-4 ASSPYRDPSYEQY
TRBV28 ASSLRGGGTNTQY
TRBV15 ATSRGDSTDTQY
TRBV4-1 ASLSDRTGEGYGYT
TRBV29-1 SVSRGMNTEAF
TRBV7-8 ASSPLDRPNEQF
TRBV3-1 ASSLRNRLAGGLNEQF
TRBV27 ASSFSGGRTEAF
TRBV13 ASSLDRGGYGYT
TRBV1 TSSPGLAGGSSYNEQF
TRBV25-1 ASTGTSGRYNEQF
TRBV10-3 AIRAVASTDTQY
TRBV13 ASSLARGGNTEAF